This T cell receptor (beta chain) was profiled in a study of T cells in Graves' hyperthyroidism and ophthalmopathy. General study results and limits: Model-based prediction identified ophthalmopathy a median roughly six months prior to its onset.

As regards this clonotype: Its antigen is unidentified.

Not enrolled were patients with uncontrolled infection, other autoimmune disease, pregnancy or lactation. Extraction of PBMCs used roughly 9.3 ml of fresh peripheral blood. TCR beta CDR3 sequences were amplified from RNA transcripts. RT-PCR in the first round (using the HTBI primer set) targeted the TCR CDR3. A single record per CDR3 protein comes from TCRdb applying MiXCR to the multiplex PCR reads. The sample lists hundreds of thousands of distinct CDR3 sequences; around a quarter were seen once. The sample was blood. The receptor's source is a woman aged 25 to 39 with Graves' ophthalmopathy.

CDR3: CASSMTGFNTDTQYF. The DNA of the CDR3 is TGTGCCAGCAGTATGACAGGGTTTAACACAGATACGCAGTATTTT. The genes are TRBV12-3 or TRBV12-4 and TRBJ2-3; 7 bases map to TRBD1. This CDR3 has 15 amino acids. V lost 5 bases to trimming and J lost 2 bases; unmatched junction nucleotides: 7.